Shown below are 14 T cell receptor beta chains from a single sample sequenced in a study of blood T cell repertoires in COVID-19. Sequencing was performed with immunoSEQ multiplex PCR; in TCRdb, only in-frame clones are kept and a portion is missing. The data contain approximately 250,000 clones, 70% to 90% of them singletons. Sequenced sample: peripheral blood. These TCRs come from a man aged 30 to 45 who had recovered from COVID-19.

The chain has TRBV25-1 and TRBJ2-1; D is perhaps TRBD2 (6 bases). V lost 2 bases, J lost 0 bases, and 8 bases lay in between. CDR3 length equals 15 residues. Germline V gene data show CDR1 as MGHDK and CDR2 as SYGVNS. For the CDR3, the DNA is TGTGCCAGCAGTGAAGCGGGGAGCTCCTACAATGAGCAGTTCTTC. Translation: CASSEAGSSYNEQFF.

This sequence joins TRBV15 and TRBJ2-6, with D possibly TRBD1 on 5 matching bases. In germline, CDR1 is LNHNV, CDR2 YYDKDF (reference sequence). This CDR3 has 15 residues. The V end was cut by 4 bases, the J end by 0 bases, with 7 bases between. The CDR3 DNA reads as TGTGCCACCAGCAAAGACAGCTCTGGGGCCAACGTCCTGACTTTC. Translating it yields CATSKDSSGANVLTF.

V is TRBV4-1 and J is TRBJ2-7; D not resolved. The V end was cut by 0 bases, the J end by 3 bases, with 6 bases between. Per germline, CDR1 MGHRA and CDR2 YSYEKL. This CDR3 spans 13 amino acids. CDR3 region: CASSQDNYYEQYF. DNA of the CDR3: TGCGCCAGCAGCCAAGATAACTACTACGAGCAGTACTTC.

This clone was detected only once. The rearrangement uses TRBV12-3 or TRBV12-4 and TRBJ2-1, with D unresolved. This CDR3 is built from 13 residues. Trimming took 5 bases from V and 9 from J, leaving 14 bases between them. The CDR3 DNA sequence: TGTGCCAGCAGTCATCCCCTGGTTAGTGAGCAGTTCTTC. Protein sequence: CASSHPLVSEQFF.

CDR3 bases: TGTGCCAGCAGTGACGGCCCGGAGGGTGGTTCCTACGAGCAGTACTTC. Amino acids: CASSDGPEGGSYEQYF. This chain joins TRBV27 and TRBJ2-7; possibly TRBD2 for D (6 bases). V was pared by 5 bases and J by 1 base, with 18 bases between. The CDR3 is made up of 16 amino acids. The germline V gene encodes CDR1 MNHEY and CDR2 SMNVEV (reference sequence).

This chain connects TRBV4-2 to TRBJ2-7, with TRBD2 as a possible D gene (6 bases). CDR3 size: 16 residues. V was trimmed by 0 bases and J by 0 bases, leaving 12 bases between them. Germline V CDR1 and CDR2: LGHNA, YNFKEQ. The CDR3 DNA is TGTGCCAGCAGCCAAGATCTGGGGGGAAGCTCCTACGAGCAGTACTTC. Its protein is CASSQDLGGSSYEQYF.

V usage is TRBV12-5 and J usage is TRBJ2-5; no reliable D call. The CDR3 is 13 residues long. Trimming took off 5 bases at V and 1 base at J, with 8 bases between the two ends. Germline V gene data show CDR1 as LGHNT and CDR2 as FRNRAP. CDR3 coding DNA: TGTGCTAGTGGTCCCGAACTCCAAGAGACCCAGTACTTC. It is translated as CASGPELQETQYF.

J is TRBJ1-1 and V is TRBV20-1, with 7 bases fitting TRBD1. Per germline, CDR1 DFQATT and CDR2 SNEGSKA (reference sequence). The CDR3 is made up of 11 amino acids. The CDR3 reads CRAQGGTEAFF. The DNA of the CDR3 is TGCAGGGCTCAGGGGGGCACTGAAGCTTTCTTT.

The chain carries TRBV5-1 and TRBJ2-1; D possibly corresponds to TRBD2 (6 bases). Germline V gene data show CDR1 as SGHRS and CDR2 as YFSETQ. This CDR3 spans 14 amino acids. The germline V and J ends were trimmed by 3 bases and 8 bases, with 15 bases remaining between them. The CDR3, as DNA: TGCGCCAGCAGCTCTCTAGCGAGGGTCGATGAGCAGTTCTTC. It codes for CASSSLARVDEQFF. The variable domain in full, completed from reference TRBV5-1 and TRBJ2-1, reads KAGVTQTPRYLIKTRGQQVTLSCSPISGHRSVSWYQQTPGQGLQFLFEYFSETQRNKGNFPGRFSGRQFSNSRSEMNVSTLELGDSALYLCASSSLARVDEQFFGPGTRLTVL.

The chain recombines TRBV5-1 with TRBJ1-1; D is ambiguous. The CDR3 is 14 residues long. V shed 0 bases and J shed 5 bases, with 11 bases lying between them. In germline, CDR1 is SGHRS, CDR2 YFSETQ. CDR3 loop: CASSLGGYNTEAFF. The CDR3 DNA sequence: TGCGCCAGCAGCTTGGGAGGGTATAATACTGAAGCTTTCTTT.

This rearrangement joins TRBV11-3 to TRBJ2-1, with 13 positions matching TRBD2. V trimming: 5 bases; J trimming: 10 bases; junction bases outside the gene matches: 11. The CDR3 sequence is 16 residues long. CDR1 is SGHNT, CDR2 YENEEA, per germline. The CDR3 is CASSPRLAGGPGEQFF. The CDR3 nucleotides read TGTGCCAGCAGCCCCCGACTAGCGGGAGGCCCAGGGGAGCAGTTCTTC.

The V gene is TRBV19, the J gene TRBJ1-2; D might be TRBD1 (6 bases). Trimming took off 10 bases at V and 4 bases at J, with 13 bases between the two ends. The germline V gene has CDR1 LNHDA and CDR2 SQIVND (reference sequence). The CDR3 sequence is 12 residues long. The CDR3 loop reads CATMGASYGYTF. CDR3 DNA: TGTGCCACGATGGGGGCCTCCTATGGCTACACCTTC. Combining the CDR3 with reference TRBV19 and TRBJ1-2 gives the whole variable domain DGGITQSPKYLFRKEGQNVTLSCEQNLNHDAMYWYRQDPGQGLRLIYYSQIVNDFQKGDIAEGYSVSREKKESFPLTVTSAQKNPTAFYLCATMGASYGYTFGSGTRLTVV.

This chain uses TRBV10-3 with TRBJ1-3, with D perhaps TRBD1 (5 bases). This CDR3 region has 16 residues. V was trimmed by 4 bases and J by 0 bases, leaving 13 bases between them. Germline V gene data show CDR1 as ENHRY and CDR2 as SYGVKD. The CDR3 coding sequence is TGTGCCATCAGTGGGTCGCCAGGGCGCTCTGGAAACACCATATATTTT. Translation gives CAISGSPGRSGNTIYF.

The chain employs TRBV29-1 and TRBJ1-2; 9 bases agree with TRBD1. V lost 7 bases, J lost 8 bases, and 20 bases stayed unmatched. This CDR3 region has 16 residues. Germline-derived CDR1 and CDR2 are SQVTM and ANQGSEA. The CDR3 loop is CSADQWGQGGVSGYTF. The CDR3 region has the DNA TGCAGCGCCGACCAATGGGGACAGGGAGGGGTGAGCGGCTACACCTTC.